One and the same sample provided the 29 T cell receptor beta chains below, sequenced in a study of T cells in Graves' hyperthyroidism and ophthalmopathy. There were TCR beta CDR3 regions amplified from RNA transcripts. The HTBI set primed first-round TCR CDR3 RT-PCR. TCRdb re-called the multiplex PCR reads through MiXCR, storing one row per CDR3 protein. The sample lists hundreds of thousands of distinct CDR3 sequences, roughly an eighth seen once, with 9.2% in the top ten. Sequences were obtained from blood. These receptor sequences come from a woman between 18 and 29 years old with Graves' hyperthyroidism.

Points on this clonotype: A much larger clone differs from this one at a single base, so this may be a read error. The DNA for the CDR3 is TGTGCCAGCAGTTGGACGGTGAACACCGGGGAGCTGTTTTTT. It specifies CASSWTVNTGELFF. V usage is TRBV11-3 and J usage is TRBJ2-2, with no clear D. This CDR3 has 14 amino acids. Germline CDR1 reads SGHNT; CDR2 reads YENEEA. V was cut by 6 bases and J by 1 base, with 9 bases left in between.

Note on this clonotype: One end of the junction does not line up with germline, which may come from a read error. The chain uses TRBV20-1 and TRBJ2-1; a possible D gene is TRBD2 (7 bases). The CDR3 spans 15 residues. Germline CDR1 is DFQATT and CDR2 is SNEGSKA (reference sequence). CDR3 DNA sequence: TGCAGTGCTAGAGACCCTCGGGGGGAGGGGGTCAAGCAGCTCTTC. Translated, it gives CSARDPRGEGVKQLF.

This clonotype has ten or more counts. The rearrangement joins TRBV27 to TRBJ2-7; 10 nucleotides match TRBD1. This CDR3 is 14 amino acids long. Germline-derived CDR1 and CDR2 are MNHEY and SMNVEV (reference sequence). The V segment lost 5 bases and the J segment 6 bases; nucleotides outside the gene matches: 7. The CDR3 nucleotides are TGTGCCAGCAGTCCGACGACAGGGGGCGGCGAGCAGTACTTC. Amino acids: CASSPTTGGGEQYF.

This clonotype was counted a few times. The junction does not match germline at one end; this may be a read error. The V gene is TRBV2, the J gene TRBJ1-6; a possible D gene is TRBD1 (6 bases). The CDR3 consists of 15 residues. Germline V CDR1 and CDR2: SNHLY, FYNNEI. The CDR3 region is CASRTGSSYNSLLHF. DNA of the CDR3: TGTGCCAGCAGGACAGGCAGCTCCTATAATTCACTCCTCCACTTT. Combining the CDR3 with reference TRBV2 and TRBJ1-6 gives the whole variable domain EPEVTQTPSHQVTQMGQEVILRCVPISNHLYFYWYRQILGQKVEFLVSFYNNEISEKSEIFDDQFSVERPDGSNFTLKIRSTKLEDSAMYFCASRTGSSYNSLLHFGNGTRLTVT.

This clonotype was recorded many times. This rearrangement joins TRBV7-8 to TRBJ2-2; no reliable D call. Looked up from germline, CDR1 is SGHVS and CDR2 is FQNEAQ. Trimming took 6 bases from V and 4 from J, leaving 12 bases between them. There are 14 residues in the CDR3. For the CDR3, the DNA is TGTGCCAGCAGTCCCGTCTGGGGCACCGGGGAGCTGTTTTTT. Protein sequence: CASSPVWGTGELFF.

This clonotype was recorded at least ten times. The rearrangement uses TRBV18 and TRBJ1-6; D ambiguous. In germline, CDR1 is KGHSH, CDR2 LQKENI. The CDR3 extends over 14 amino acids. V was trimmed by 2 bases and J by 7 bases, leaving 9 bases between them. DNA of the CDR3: TGTGCCAGCTCACCAGAGGGTACGAATTCACCCCTCCACTTT. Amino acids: CASSPEGTNSPLHF. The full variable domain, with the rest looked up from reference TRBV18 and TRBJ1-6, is NAGVMQNPRHLVRRRGQEARLRCSPMKGHSHVYWYRQLPEEGLKFMVYLQKENIIDESGMPKERFSAEFPKEGPSILRIQQVVRGDSAAYFCASSPEGTNSPLHFGNGTRLTVT.

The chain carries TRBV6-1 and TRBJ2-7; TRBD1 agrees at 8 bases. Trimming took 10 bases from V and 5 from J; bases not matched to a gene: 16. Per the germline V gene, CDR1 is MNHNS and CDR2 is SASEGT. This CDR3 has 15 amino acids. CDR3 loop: CANRSGTGLSHEQYF. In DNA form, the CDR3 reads TGTGCCAACAGGTCCGGGACAGGCCTATCCCACGAGCAGTACTTC.

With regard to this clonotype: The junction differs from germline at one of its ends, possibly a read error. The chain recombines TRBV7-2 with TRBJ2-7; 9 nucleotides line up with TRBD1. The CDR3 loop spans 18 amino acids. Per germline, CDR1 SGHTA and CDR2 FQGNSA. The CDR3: CASSQPTGGRYHRYEQYF. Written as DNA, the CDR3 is TGCGCCAGCAGCCAACCTACAGGGGGCCGATATCACCGCTACGAGCAGTACTTC. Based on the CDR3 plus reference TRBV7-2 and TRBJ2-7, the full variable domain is GAGVSQSPSNKVTEKGKDVELRCDPISGHTALYWYRQSLGQGLEFLIYFQGNSAPDKSGLPSDRFSAERTGGSVSTLTIQRTQQEDSAVYLCASSQPTGGRYHRYEQYFGPGTRLTVT.

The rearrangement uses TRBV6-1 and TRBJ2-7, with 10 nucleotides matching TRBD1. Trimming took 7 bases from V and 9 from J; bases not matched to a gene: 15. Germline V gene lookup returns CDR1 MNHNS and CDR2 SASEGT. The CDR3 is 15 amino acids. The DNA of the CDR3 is TGTGCCAGCACCCCCTCTGCCGGGACAGGGGACGGGCAGTACTTC. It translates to CASTPSAGTGDGQYF.

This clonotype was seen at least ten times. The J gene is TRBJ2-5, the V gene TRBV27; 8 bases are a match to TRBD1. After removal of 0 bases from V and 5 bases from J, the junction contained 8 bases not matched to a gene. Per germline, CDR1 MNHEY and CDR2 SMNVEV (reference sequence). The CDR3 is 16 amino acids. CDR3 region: CASSLSQTGVGETQYF. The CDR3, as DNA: TGTGCCAGCAGTTTATCCCAGACAGGGGTTGGGGAGACCCAGTACTTC.

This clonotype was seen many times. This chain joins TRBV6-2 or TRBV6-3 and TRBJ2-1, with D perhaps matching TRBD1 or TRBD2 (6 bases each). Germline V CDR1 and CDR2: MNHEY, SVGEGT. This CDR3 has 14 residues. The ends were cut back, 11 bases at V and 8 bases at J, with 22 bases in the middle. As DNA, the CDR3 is TGTGCCTCCAGGGGTTCCGGGAGTAGCCATGAGCAGTTCTTC. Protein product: CASRGSGSSHEQFF.

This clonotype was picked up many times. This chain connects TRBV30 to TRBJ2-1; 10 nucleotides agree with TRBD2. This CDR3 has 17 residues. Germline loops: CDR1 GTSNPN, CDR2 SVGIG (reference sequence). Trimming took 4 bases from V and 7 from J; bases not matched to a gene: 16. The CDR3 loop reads CAWIRPSAGGSGNEQFF. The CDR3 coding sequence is TGTGCCTGGATTAGGCCCTCAGCGGGAGGGTCTGGGAATGAGCAGTTCTTC. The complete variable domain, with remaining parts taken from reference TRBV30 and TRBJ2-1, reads SQTIHQWPATLVQPVGSPLSLECTVEGTSNPNLYWYRQAAGRGLQLLFYSVGIGQISSEVPQNLSASRPQDRQFILSSKKLLLSDSGFYLCAWIRPSAGGSGNEQFFGPGTRLTVL.

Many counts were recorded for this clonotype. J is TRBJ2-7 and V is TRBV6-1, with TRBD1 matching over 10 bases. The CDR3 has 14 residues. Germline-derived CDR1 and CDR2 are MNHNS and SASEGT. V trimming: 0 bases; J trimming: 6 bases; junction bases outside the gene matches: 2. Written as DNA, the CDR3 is TGTGCCAGCAGTGAAGCGGGACAGGGGATCGAGCAGTACTTC. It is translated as CASSEAGQGIEQYF.

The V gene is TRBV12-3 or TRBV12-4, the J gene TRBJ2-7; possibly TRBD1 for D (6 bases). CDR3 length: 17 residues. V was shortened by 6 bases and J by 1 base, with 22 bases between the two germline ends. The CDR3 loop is CASSRKGGQDISYEQYF. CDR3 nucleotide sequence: TGTGCCAGCAGCCGAAAAGGGGGACAAGATATTTCCTACGAGCAGTACTTC.

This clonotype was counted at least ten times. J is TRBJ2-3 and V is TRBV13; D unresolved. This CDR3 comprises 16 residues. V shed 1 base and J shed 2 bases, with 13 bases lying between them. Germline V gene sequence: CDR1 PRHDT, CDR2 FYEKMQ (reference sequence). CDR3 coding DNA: TGTGCCAGCAGCTTAGACGGTCCATATTCCACAGATACGCAGTATTTT. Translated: CASSLDGPYSTDTQYF.

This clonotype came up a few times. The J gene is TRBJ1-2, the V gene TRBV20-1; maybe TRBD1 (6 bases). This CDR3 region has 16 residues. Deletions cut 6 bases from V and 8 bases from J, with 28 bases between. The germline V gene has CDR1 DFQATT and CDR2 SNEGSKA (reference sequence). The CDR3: CSAPGGANPSLGGYTF. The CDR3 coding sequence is TGCAGTGCCCCGGGGGGGGCAAACCCATCCTTGGGCGGCTACACCTTC.

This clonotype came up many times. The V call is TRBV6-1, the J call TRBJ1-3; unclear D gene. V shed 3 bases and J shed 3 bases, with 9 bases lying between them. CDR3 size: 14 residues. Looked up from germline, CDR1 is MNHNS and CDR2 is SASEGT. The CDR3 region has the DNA TGTGCCAGCAGTGAGTTAGCGATTGGAAACACCATATATTTT. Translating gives CASSELAIGNTIYF.

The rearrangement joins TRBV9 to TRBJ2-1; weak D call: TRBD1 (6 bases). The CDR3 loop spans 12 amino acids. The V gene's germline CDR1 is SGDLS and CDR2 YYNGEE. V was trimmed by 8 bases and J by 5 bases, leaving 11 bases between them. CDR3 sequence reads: CASKGDHNEQFF. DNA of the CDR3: TGTGCCAGTAAGGGGGACCACAATGAGCAGTTCTTC.

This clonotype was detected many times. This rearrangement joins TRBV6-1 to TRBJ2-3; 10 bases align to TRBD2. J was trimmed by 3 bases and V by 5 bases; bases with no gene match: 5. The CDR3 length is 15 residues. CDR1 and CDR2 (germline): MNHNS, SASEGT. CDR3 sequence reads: CASSLLAGNTDTQYF. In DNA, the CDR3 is TGTGCCAGCAGTCTACTAGCGGGAAATACAGATACGCAGTATTTT.

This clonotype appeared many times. CDR3 amino acids: CASSGQENTEAFF. CDR3 in DNA: TGTGCCAGCAGCGGACAGGAGAACACTGAAGCTTTCTTT. This chain links TRBV6-1 with TRBJ1-1; 7 bases map to TRBD1. CDR1 is MNHNS, CDR2 SASEGT, per germline. The trim removed 6 bases at V and 1 base at J, leaving 2 bases unmatched. This CDR3 region has 13 residues.

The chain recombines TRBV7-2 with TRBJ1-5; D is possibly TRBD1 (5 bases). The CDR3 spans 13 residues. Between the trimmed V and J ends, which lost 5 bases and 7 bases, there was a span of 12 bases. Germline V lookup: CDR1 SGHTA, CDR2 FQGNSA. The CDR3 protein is CASSPQGKQPQHF. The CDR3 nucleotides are TGTGCCAGCAGCCCCCAGGGAAAGCAGCCCCAGCATTTT.

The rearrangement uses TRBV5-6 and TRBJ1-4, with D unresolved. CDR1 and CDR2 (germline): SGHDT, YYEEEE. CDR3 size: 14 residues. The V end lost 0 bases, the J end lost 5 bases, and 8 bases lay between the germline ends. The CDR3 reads CASSLEVRNEKLFF. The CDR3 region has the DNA TGTGCCAGCAGCTTGGAGGTGAGAAATGAAAAACTGTTTTTT. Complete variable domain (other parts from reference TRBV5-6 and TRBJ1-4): DAGVTQSPTHLIKTRGQQVTLRCSPKSGHDTVSWYQQALGQGPQFIFQYYEEEERQRGNFPDRFSGHQFPNYSSELNVNALLLGDSALYLCASSLEVRNEKLFFGSGTQLSVL.

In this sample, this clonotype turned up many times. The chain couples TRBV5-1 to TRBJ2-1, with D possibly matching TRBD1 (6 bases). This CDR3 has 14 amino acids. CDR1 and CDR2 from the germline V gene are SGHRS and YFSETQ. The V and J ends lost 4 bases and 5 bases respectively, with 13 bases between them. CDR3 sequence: CASSPRGANNEQFF. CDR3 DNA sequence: TGCGCCAGCAGCCCCAGGGGAGCTAACAATGAGCAGTTCTTC.

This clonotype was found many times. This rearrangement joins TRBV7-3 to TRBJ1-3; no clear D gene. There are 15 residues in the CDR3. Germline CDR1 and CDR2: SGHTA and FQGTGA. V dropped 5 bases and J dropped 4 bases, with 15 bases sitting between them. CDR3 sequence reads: CASSEAPARGNTIYF. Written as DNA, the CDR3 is TGTGCCAGCAGCGAGGCCCCCGCGAGGGGAAACACCATATATTTT.

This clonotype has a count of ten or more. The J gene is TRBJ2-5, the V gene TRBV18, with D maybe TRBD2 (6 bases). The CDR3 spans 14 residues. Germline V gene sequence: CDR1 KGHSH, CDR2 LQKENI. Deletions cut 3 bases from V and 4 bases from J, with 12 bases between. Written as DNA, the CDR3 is TGTGCCAGCTCACCTGGGACTGGTGGAGAGACCCAGTACTTC. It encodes CASSPGTGGETQYF.

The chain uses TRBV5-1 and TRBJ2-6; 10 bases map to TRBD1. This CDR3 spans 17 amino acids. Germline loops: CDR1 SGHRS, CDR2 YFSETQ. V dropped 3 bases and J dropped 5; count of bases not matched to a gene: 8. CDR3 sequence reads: CASSSGQGIARANVLTF. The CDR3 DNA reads TGCGCCAGCAGCTCGGGACAGGGGATCGCTCGGGCCAACGTCCTGACTTTC.

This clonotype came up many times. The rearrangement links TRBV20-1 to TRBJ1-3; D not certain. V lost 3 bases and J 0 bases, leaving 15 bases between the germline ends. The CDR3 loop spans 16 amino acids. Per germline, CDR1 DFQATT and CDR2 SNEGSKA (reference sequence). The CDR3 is CSASLGNRGSGNTIYF. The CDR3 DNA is TGCAGTGCTAGTTTAGGAAACCGCGGCTCTGGAAACACCATATATTTT.

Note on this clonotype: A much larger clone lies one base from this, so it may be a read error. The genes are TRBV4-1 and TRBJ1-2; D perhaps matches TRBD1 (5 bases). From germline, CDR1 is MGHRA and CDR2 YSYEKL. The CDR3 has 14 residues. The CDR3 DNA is TGTGCCAGCAGCCTAGTGTCGGGGCGGGATACCTACACCTTC. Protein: CASSLVSGRDTYTF.

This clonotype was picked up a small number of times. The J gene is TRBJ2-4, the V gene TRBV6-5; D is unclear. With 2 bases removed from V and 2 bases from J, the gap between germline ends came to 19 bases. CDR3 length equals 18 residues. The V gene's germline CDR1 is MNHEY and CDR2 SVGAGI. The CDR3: CASSYPLAVPLSKNIQYF. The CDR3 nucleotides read TGTGCCAGCAGTTACCCCTTGGCAGTCCCACTGTCCAAAAACATTCAGTACTTC.